Ten or more counts support the clone carrying this TCR beta chain. As yet, its antigen is unknown. Individual cDNA molecules each carried unique molecular identifiers attached by the library. TCRdb reprocessed the reads via MiXCR and lists one record per CDR3 protein. The profile shows around 120,000 distinct CDR3 sequences, less than 10% of them singletons. Trimming pared 2 bases from V and 0 bases from J, leaving 7 bases between. The CDR3 covers 15 residues. Germline-derived CDR1 and CDR2 are KGHSH and LQKENI. The data stem from a study of human T cells and chemical hapten exposure. Researchers extracted total RNA from unfractionated whole blood. Study outcomes and limitations: Those TCRs sitting above 1 in 1000 frequency stayed the same with DPC sensitization.

The specimen sequenced was whole blood. This TCR was sampled from a human donor in good health. Some clones in this sample may be carry-over from other donors' samples. The V gene is TRBV18, the J gene TRBJ2-2; maybe TRBD2 (6 bases). CDR3 bases: TGTGCCAGCTCACCAAGGGAGGCGAACACCGGGGAGCTGTTTTTT. It is translated as CASSPREANTGELFF.